This T cell receptor (beta chain) emerged from a study of T cells after yellow fever vaccination (dated by TCRdb to the late 2010s). At the level of the whole study: The SMART-Seq v4 Ultra Low Input RNA kit was used to prepare libraries from fractions with low cell numbers. To follow T-cell clones before and after both primary and booster YFV17D yellow fever vaccination, bulk TCR alpha and beta repertoires underwent longitudinal sequencing. Two healthy male donors, one aged 18 to 30 and one aged 30 to 40 years, made up the cohort. Blood was collected at multiple timepoints before and after primary and secondary immunization, and bulk PBMC replicates and cell subsets were isolated.

TCR cDNA was synthesized by 5'RACE template switching, through which a universal primer site and unique molecular identifiers were introduced. cDNA synthesis was primed from both the TCR alpha and TCR beta constant segments. Library amplification used two PCR steps, and the second PCR step added sample barcodes and sequencing adapters. Sequencing of libraries was performed on Illumina HiSeq 2500 (2x100 bp) or NovaSeq (2x150 bp). The study's processing was this. MIGEC handled demultiplexing of reads and collapsing into UMI consensus sequences, while MiXCR performed V(D)J alignment. Using edgeR on replicate PBMC samples, clonotypes were called vaccine-responding if FDR was below 0.01 and the log2 fold change was above 5 up to day 15. Bulk clonotypes were assigned CD4 or CD8 identity according to which sequenced CD4 or CD8 repertoire held them at higher abundance. In-frame beta chains were kept once TCRdb had trimmed the public reads at Q25 with fastp and called clones with MiXCR. Here each entry gathers all rows of one CDR3 protein and keeps the most common genes and DNA. TCRdb, not the authors, supplied the V and J calls. Present in this sample are around 550,000 distinct CDR3 sequences, around 21% of which were seen just once. The ten largest clones represent roughly 13% of the sample.

What the study reported, not specific to this receptor: A small share of clonotypes occurred in both CD4 and CD8 compartments, likely arising from convergent recombination. Most clones expanded after primary vaccination were re-detected after the booster (96% of CD4 and about nine tenths of CD8), suggesting broad memory maintenance. Because only two donors were included in the study, the extent to which the findings can be generalized is limited. Computational filtering was needed because FACS-sorted repertoires could contain abundant contaminating clonotypes from the bulk population. The secondary T-cell response was found to be weaker but faster than the primary response, with a peak reached on day 5 rather than on day 15.

Details on this clonotype: The clone's antigen remains unknown. Base qualities are not recorded, but no much larger clone differs from it by a single base.

The sample's treatment or condition label, in plain terms: live attenuated yellow fever vaccine strain. At each blood-draw timepoint, two biological replicates of bulk PBMCs were obtained. PBMCs were isolated from peripheral blood using a standard Ficoll-Paque protocol. TriZol was used to extract RNA from bulk PBMCs, CD4 and CD8 fractions, and dextramer-positive and dextramer-negative fractions. The CDR3 spans 14 residues, from the cysteine through the phenylalanine. Only the CDR3 portion is preserved as DNA: 42 bases, with reading frame beginning at the first base. The junction carries 13 bases between V and J, which are trimmed by 2 bases and 8 bases respectively.

Recombination joined TRBV12-3 or TRBV12-4 with TRBJ2-1; 7 matching bases give a weak D call of TRBD2. This sequence was found in a man aged 25-40 years who received the YFV17D yellow fever vaccine. The sequencing used PBMCs, collected 15 days after the yellow fever booster vaccination. DNA sequence: TGTGCCAGCAGTTTAAGGGGGGGGGGTGATGAGCAGTTCTTC. This is translated as CASSLRGGGDEQFF.